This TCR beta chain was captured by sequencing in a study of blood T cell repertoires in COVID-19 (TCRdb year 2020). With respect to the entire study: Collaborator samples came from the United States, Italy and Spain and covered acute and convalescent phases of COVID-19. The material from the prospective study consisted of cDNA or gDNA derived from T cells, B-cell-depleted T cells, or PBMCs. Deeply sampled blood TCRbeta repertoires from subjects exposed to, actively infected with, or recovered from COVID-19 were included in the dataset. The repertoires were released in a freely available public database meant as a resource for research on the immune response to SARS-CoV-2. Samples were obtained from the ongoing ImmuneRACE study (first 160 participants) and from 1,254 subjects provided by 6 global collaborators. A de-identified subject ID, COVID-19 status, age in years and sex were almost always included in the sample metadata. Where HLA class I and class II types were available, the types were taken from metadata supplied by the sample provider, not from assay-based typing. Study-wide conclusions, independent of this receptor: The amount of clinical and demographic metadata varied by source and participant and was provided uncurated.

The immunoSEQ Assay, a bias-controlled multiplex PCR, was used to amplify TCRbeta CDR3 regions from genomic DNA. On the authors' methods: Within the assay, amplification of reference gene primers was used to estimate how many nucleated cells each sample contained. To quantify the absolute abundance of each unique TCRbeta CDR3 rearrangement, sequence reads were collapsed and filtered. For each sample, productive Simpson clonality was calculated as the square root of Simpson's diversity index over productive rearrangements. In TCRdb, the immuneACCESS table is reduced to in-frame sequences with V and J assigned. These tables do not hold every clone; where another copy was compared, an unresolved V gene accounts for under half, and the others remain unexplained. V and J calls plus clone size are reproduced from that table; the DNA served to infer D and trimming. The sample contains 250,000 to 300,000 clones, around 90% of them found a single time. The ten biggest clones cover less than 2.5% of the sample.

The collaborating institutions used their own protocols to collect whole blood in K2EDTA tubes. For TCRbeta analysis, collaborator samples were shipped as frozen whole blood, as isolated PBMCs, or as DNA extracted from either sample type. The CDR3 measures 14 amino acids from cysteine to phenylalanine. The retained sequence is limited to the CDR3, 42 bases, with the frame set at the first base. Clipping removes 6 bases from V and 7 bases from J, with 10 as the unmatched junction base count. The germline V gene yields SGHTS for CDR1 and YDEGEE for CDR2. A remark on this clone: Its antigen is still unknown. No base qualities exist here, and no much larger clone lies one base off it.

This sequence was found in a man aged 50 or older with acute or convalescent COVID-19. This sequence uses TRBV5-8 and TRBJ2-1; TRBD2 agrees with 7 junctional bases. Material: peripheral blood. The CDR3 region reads CASNRGDGRNEQFF. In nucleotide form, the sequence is TGTGCCAGCAACCGGGGGGACGGGAGAAATGAGCAGTTCTTC.